A selection of T cell receptor beta chains follows, all from one sample in a study of T cell responses to AZD1222 COVID-19 vaccine. Profiling relied on immunoSEQ multiplex PCR, and the TCRdb table lists in-frame clones only, not all of them. The sample holds 100,000 or so clones, about 89% seen once. The starting material was peripheral blood, obtained 28 days after the second AZD1222 dose. These receptors were collected from an adult who received the AZD1222 COVID-19 vaccine. Each CDR3 is given with its conserved first and last residue. The D gene is left open where the match is weak. Size is stated for part of the rows, as once, few or many counts, or as a class when the clone is expanded.

>.|TRBV11-2|TRBD1|TRBJ2-5|15
TGTGCCAGCAGCTCCCTGACAGGGGGCCCCTTTAGCCAGTACTTC
CASSSLTGGPFSQYF
>.|TRBV7-8|.|TRBJ2-3|13
TGTGCCAGCGACCCCTGGAGCACAGATACGCAGTATTTT
CASDPWSTDTQYF
>.|TRBV10-2|.|TRBJ1-1|15
TGCGCCAGCAGTGAGTCGAGGGGATGGAACACTGAAGCTTTCTTT
CASSESRGWNTEAFF
>.|TRBV5-6|.|TRBJ1-4|16
TGTGCCAGCAGCAAAAGACAGATCGCAACTAATGAAAAACTGTTTTTT
CASSKRQIATNEKLFF
>.|TRBV6-5|.|TRBJ2-7|13
TGTGCCAGCAGTTACAAGAGCTCCCTCGAGCAGTACTTC
CASSYKSSLEQYF
>.|TRBV5-1|.|TRBJ2-7|14
TGCGCCAGCAGCTTGCAGGGACACTCCTACGAGCAGTACTTC
CASSLQGHSYEQYF
>once|TRBV3-1/TRBV3-2|.|TRBJ1-2|14
TGTGCCAGCAGCCAAGGTCGGGGGGTCTATGGCTACACCTTC
CASSQGRGVYGYTF
>.|TRBV5-8|TRBD1|TRBJ1-5|15
TGTGCCAGCAGCCTGACAGGGGGTCAGGATCAGCCCCAGCATTTT
CASSLTGGQDQPQHF
>.|TRBV24-1|.|TRBJ1-2|16
TGTGCCACCAGTGATCCCCGGACCGGGAGGAACTATGGCTACACCTTC
CATSDPRTGRNYGYTF
>.|TRBV27|.|TRBJ2-2|16
TGTGCCAGCAGGGGTAAGGCGTTGGTGGACACCGGGGAGCTGTTTTTT
CASRGKALVDTGELFF
>.|TRBV24-1|.|TRBJ1-2|14
TGTGCCACCAGTGATTTGCCCGGGTCCCATGGCTACACCTTC
CATSDLPGSHGYTF
>.|TRBV30|.|TRBJ1-2|13
TGTGCCTGGAGTGTACGGGAGGGTGTCGGCTACACCTTC
CAWSVREGVGYTF
>.|TRBV7-9|.|TRBJ2-2|17
TGTGCCAGCAACCCCCTGATCGGCAGGGGTAGGACCGGGGAGCTGTTTTTT
CASNPLIGRGRTGELFF
>.|TRBV4-2|.|TRBJ1-2|13
TGTGCCAGCAGCCAAGTAGGGAGCTATGGCTACACCTTC
CASSQVGSYGYTF
>few|TRBV24-1|.|TRBJ1-1|13
TGTGCCACCAGTGAACCGGACGCGGCAGCGGCTTTCTTT
CATSEPDAAAAFF
>.|TRBV11-2|.|TRBJ1-2|14
TGTGCCAGCAACCTGGACAGACTAAACTATGGCTACACCTTC
CASNLDRLNYGYTF
>.|TRBV10-2|.|TRBJ1-2|12
TGCGCCAGCAGTGAGAACAGCTATGGCTACACCTTC
CASSENSYGYTF
>.|TRBV19|.|TRBJ1-1|15
TGTGCCAGTAGTATAGAAGGGACGGTAAACACTGAAGCTTTCTTT
CASSIEGTVNTEAFF
>.|TRBV6-6|.|TRBJ1-2|13
TGTGCCAGCAGTTACAACAGATTCTATGGCTACACCTTC
CASSYNRFYGYTF
>.|TRBV4-1|TRBD2|TRBJ2-1|17
TGCGCCAGCAGCCAAGTCTTCGGGACTAGCGGGGTGCGTGAGCAGTTCTTC
CASSQVFGTSGVREQFF
>.|TRBV28|.|TRBJ1-3|13
TGTGCCACCTTCCAGGGGTCTGGAAACACCATATATTTT
CATFQGSGNTIYF
>.|TRBV6-5|.|TRBJ1-4|14
TGTGCCAGCAGTTTCCGGGCCTCTAATGAAAAACTGTTTTTT
CASSFRASNEKLFF
>once|TRBV6-5|.|TRBJ1-1|16
TGTGCCAGCAGTTACTCCCTAAGTACGCGGAACACTGAAGCTTTCTTT
CASSYSLSTRNTEAFF
>few|TRBV29-1|.|TRBJ1-1|12
TGCAGCGTTGTGAGGCCGAACACTGAAGCTTTCTTT
CSVVRPNTEAFF
>.|TRBV7-9|.|TRBJ1-4|12
TGTGCCAGCAGCTCCGGAGCATGGGAACTGTTTTTT
CASSSGAWELFF
>.|TRBV19|.|TRBJ1-4|15
TGTGCCAGTAGTTCTGAGGGCAACTCTAATGAAAAACTGTTTTTT
CASSSEGNSNEKLFF
>once|TRBV9|.|TRBJ1-3|15
TGTGCCAGCAGGGCCGGAACAGGGTCGGGAAACACCATATATTTT
CASRAGTGSGNTIYF
>.|TRBV10-3|.|TRBJ1-1|13
TGTGCCATCACATACAGCGCGAACACTGAAGCTTTCTTT
CAITYSANTEAFF
>.|TRBV24-1|.|TRBJ2-7|14
TGTGCCACCAGTGATTTGCAGAGGCCCAACGAGCAGTACTTC
CATSDLQRPNEQYF
>.|TRBV12-3/TRBV12-4|.|TRBJ1-2|13
TGTGCCAGCAGTTTTGCAGGGGCCTATGGCTACACCTTC
CASSFAGAYGYTF
>.|TRBV19|.|TRBJ1-1|13
TGTGCCAGCCGAGTCAGGGACATTACTGAAGCTTTCTTT
CASRVRDITEAFF
>.|TRBV19|.|TRBJ1-2|12
TGTGCCAGTAGTTTTCAGGGATATGGCTACACCTTC
CASSFQGYGYTF
>.|TRBV28|.|TRBJ1-6|15
TGTGCCAGCAGTTTTTTTGGCTCCTATAATTCACCCCTCCACTTT
CASSFFGSYNSPLHF
>.|TRBV27|.|TRBJ2-3|15
TGTGCCAGCAGCCTACCTGGGGAGACGAAAGATACGCAGTATTTT
CASSLPGETKDTQYF
>.|TRBV29-1|.|TRBJ1-6|13
TGCAGCGTACAACGAGGAGATAATTCACCCCTCCACTTT
CSVQRGDNSPLHF
>.|TRBV6-2/TRBV6-3|TRBD2|TRBJ2-2|17
TGTGCCAGCAGTTACCTTGGGGCGGGAGACAACTCCGGGGAGCTGTTTTTT
CASSYLGAGDNSGELFF
>.|TRBV11-3|.|TRBJ1-6|15
TGTGCCAGCAGCTCACAGGGTATCTATAATTCACCCCTCCACTTT
CASSSQGIYNSPLHF
>.|TRBV28|.|TRBJ1-2|11
TGTGCCAGCAGCCGAGACTATGGCTACACCTTC
CASSRDYGYTF
>.|TRBV18|.|TRBJ2-7|17
TGTGCCAGCTCACCAGGGGGTTCCGGTGGGGCTTGGTACGAGCAGTACTTC
CASSPGGSGGAWYEQYF
>.|TRBV5-1|TRBD2|TRBJ2-3|16
TGCGCCAGCAGCTTGGATGAGCGGGGGACCACAGATACGCAGTATTTT
CASSLDERGTTDTQYF
>.|TRBV7-9|.|TRBJ1-5|12
TGTGCCACTCGGGACGACAATCAGCCCCAGCATTTT
CATRDDNQPQHF
>.|TRBV7-9|.|TRBJ2-7|12
TGTGCCAGCAGCTTAGCGCTCGACGAGCAGTACTTC
CASSLALDEQYF
>once|TRBV18|.|TRBJ1-4|14
TGTGCCAGCTCACCCCGTAGTCTTAATGAAAAACTGTTTTTT
CASSPRSLNEKLFF
>.|TRBV2|TRBD1|TRBJ1-2|13
TGTGCCAGCAGGGCGGACAGGGCAGATGGCTACACCTTC
CASRADRADGYTF
>.|TRBV24-1|TRBD2|TRBJ2-1|12
TGTGCCACCAGAGGACTAGCCGGTGAGCAGTTCTTC
CATRGLAGEQFF